The 15 T cell receptor beta chains in this list originate from one sample, sequenced in a study of beta chain features in type 1 diabetes. The sequenced template was cDNA made from the entire isolated RNA. The data were produced by immunoSEQ multiplex PCR, yet TCRdb's version contains in-frame clones alone and is incomplete. Of a few hundred thousand clones listed, more than 11% were seen once; the top ten hold around 0.035%. The sample comprised naive CD4+ T cells from blood. The source is a man aged 25 to 40 in good health.

This chain joins TRBV4-3 and TRBJ2-5; TRBD1 matches at 7 bases. The CDR3 runs 15 residues. With 4 bases clipped from V and 4 bases from J, the junction kept 9 bases outside the gene matches. The germline V gene has CDR1 LGHNA and CDR2 YSLEER. The CDR3 coding sequence is TGCGCCAGCAGCCCCGACAGGGACGTGGGAGAGACCCAGTACTTC. This translates into CASSPDRDVGETQYF.

The V call is TRBV6-5, the J call TRBJ2-3, with 9 bases fitting TRBD2. V lost 6 bases, J lost 5 bases, and 9 bases stayed unmatched. Germline CDR1 reads MNHEY; CDR2 reads SVGAGI. The CDR3 contains 15 residues. DNA of the CDR3: TGTGCCAGCAGGAATCAGACTAGCGGCAAAGATACGCAGTATTTT. Encoded protein: CASRNQTSGKDTQYF.

V is TRBV29-1 and J is TRBJ2-5; D uncertain. V lost 6 bases, J lost 5 bases, and 16 bases lay in between. Germline CDR1 is SQVTM and CDR2 is ANQGSEA. The CDR3 covers 13 residues. As DNA, the CDR3 is TGCAGCGTCGGCCGGCAGAGTACGGAGACCCAGTACTTC. This translates into CSVGRQSTETQYF.

The rearrangement links TRBV6-1 to TRBJ1-5, with no clear D. CDR1 is MNHNS and CDR2 is SASEGT in the germline V gene. The CDR3 totals 15 residues. V shed 1 base and J shed 3 bases, with 10 bases lying between them. In nucleotides, the CDR3 is TGTGCCAGCAGTGAAGGAACAGCGTTCAATCAGCCCCAGCATTTT. Its protein is CASSEGTAFNQPQHF.

This clone was recorded a few times. The rearrangement links TRBV4-3 to TRBJ1-2; a possible D gene is TRBD1 (5 bases). The germline V and J ends were trimmed by 3 bases and 5 bases, with 7 bases remaining between them. Germline loops: CDR1 LGHNA, CDR2 YSLEER. CDR3 size: 12 residues. DNA of the CDR3: TGCGCCAGCAGCCAGGGGGAATATGGCTACACCTTC. This translates into CASSQGEYGYTF.

This clone has just a few counts. The gene calls are TRBV25-1 and TRBJ2-5; perhaps TRBD1 as D (5 bases). This CDR3 contains 13 residues. CDR1 and CDR2 from the germline V gene are MGHDK and SYGVNS. Trimming cost V 5 bases and J 7 bases, with 14 bases left between them. The CDR3 protein is CASSPTGVGTQYF. In DNA form, the CDR3 reads TGTGCCAGCAGTCCAACAGGAGTTGGGACCCAGTACTTC. The whole variable domain, filled in from reference TRBV25-1 and TRBJ2-5, reads EADIYQTPRYLVIGTGKKITLECSQTMGHDKMYWYQQDPGMELHLIHYSYGVNSTEKGDLSSESTVSRIRTEHFPLTLESARPSHTSQYLCASSPTGVGTQYFGPGTRLLVL.

The rearrangement joins TRBV9 to TRBJ2-3; D unresolved. Germline CDR1 SGDLS, CDR2 YYNGEE. Trimming cost V 0 bases and J 1 base, with 15 bases left between them. CDR3 length: 17 amino acids. As DNA, the CDR3 is TGTGCCAGCAGCGTAGTAGGCGTTTGGGGTGGCACAGATACGCAGTATTTT. Translating gives CASSVVGVWGGTDTQYF. The whole variable domain, remainder taken from reference TRBV9 and TRBJ2-3, is DSGVTQTPKHLITATGQRVTLRCSPRSGDLSVYWYQQSLDQGLQFLIQYYNGEERAKGNILERFSAQQFPDLHSELNLSSLELGDSALYFCASSVVGVWGGTDTQYFGPGTRLTVL.

This chain links TRBV30 with TRBJ2-3, with 8 bases lining up with TRBD2. CDR1 is GTSNPN, CDR2 SVGIG, per germline (reference sequence). The CDR3 runs 13 residues. Trimming cost V 5 bases and J 6 bases; bases outside gene matches: 7. The CDR3 region has the DNA TGTGCCTGGTCCAGCGGGAGAACGGATACGCAGTATTTT. This gives the protein CAWSSGRTDTQYF.

In its sample, this clone was seen a few times. This sample also contains other DNA sequences that code for the same CDR3. The V gene is TRBV7-9, the J gene TRBJ2-7; no reliable D call. V was cut by 0 bases and J by 2 bases, with 5 bases left in between. The length of the CDR3 is 13 residues. Germline CDR1 SEHNR, CDR2 FQNEAQ (reference sequence). The CDR3 is CASSLAGAYEQYF. In DNA form, the CDR3 reads TGTGCCAGCAGCTTAGCTGGAGCCTACGAGCAGTACTTC. Together with reference TRBV7-9 and TRBJ2-7, the CDR3 gives the full variable domain: DTGVSQNPRHKITKRGQNVTFRCDPISEHNRLYWYRQTLGQGPEFLTYFQNEAQLEKSRLLSDRFSAERPKGSFSTLEIQRTEQGDSAMYLCASSLAGAYEQYFGPGTRLTVT.

This clone was observed a few times. The genes are TRBV7-9 and TRBJ2-1; the D gene could be TRBD1 or TRBD2 (6 bases each). The CDR3 runs 17 residues. The germline CDR1 and CDR2 sequences are SEHNR and FQNEAQ (reference sequence). V dropped 5 bases and J dropped 4 bases, with 21 bases sitting between them. The CDR3 nucleotides are TGTGCCAGCAGCCAAAACAGGGCTGTAGGAGGGTACAATGAGCAGTTCTTC. The encoded protein is CASSQNRAVGGYNEQFF. Supplemented by reference TRBV7-9 and TRBJ2-1, the full variable domain reads DTGVSQNPRHKITKRGQNVTFRCDPISEHNRLYWYRQTLGQGPEFLTYFQNEAQLEKSRLLSDRFSAERPKGSFSTLEIQRTEQGDSAMYLCASSQNRAVGGYNEQFFGPGTRLTVL.

The V call is TRBV9, the J call TRBJ1-1; no clear D gene. V was shortened by 0 bases and J by 0 bases, with 9 bases between the two germline ends. Germline V CDR1 and CDR2: SGDLS, YYNGEE. The CDR3 sequence is 15 residues long. CDR3 nucleotide sequence: TGTGCCAGCAGCGTAGACGGCGGGGTGAACACTGAAGCTTTCTTT. Protein: CASSVDGGVNTEAFF.

This clone was found a few times. The chain has TRBV5-1 and TRBJ2-5, with 12 positions matching TRBD2. The CDR3 contains 16 residues. Germline-derived CDR1 and CDR2 are SGHRS and YFSETQ. Trimming took 7 bases from V and 5 from J; bases not matched to a gene: 12. This CDR3 is CASYRLAGGRMETQYF. DNA of the CDR3: TGCGCCAGCTATCGGCTAGCGGGGGGGCGAATGGAGACCCAGTACTTC.

This clone was observed a handful of times. The CDR3 sequence is CSVAGDGNQPQHF. CDR3 in DNA: TGCAGCGTCGCTGGGGACGGCAATCAGCCCCAGCATTTT. The chain couples TRBV29-1 to TRBJ1-5; tentatively, D is TRBD1 (5 bases). The germline gives CDR1 SQVTM, CDR2 ANQGSEA. Trimming took 6 bases from V and 2 from J, leaving 11 bases between them. The CDR3 loop spans 13 amino acids.

This clone was seen ten or more times. The chain is built from TRBV21-1 and TRBJ2-7. TRBV21-1 is shown as a pseudogene. This CDR3 has 13 residues. Here the CDR3 reads CASSNERTYEQYV. CDR3 DNA sequence: TGTGCCAGCAGCAATGAAAGAACCTACGAGCAGTACGTC.

V usage is TRBV4-3 and J usage is TRBJ1-2; TRBD1 matches 7 bases. Germline V gene data show CDR1 as LGHNA and CDR2 as YSLEER. Germline trimming cut 1 base from V and 3 bases from J; bases unmatched to any gene: 11. The CDR3 covers 17 residues. CDR3 in amino acids: CASSQGRTGGLYYGYTF. In DNA form, the CDR3 reads TGCGCCAGCAGCCAAGGACGGACAGGCGGCCTTTACTATGGCTACACCTTC.